This T cell receptor beta chain was recovered during a study of blood T cell repertoires in COVID-19. Overall study: Acute and convalescent COVID-19 samples came from the United States, Italy and Spain. Nucleic acid was either cDNA or gDNA, and it came from T cells, B-cell-depleted T cells, or PBMCs.

Germline CDR1 and CDR2: MDHEN and SYDVKM. There are 12 residues in the CDR3. The V end was cut by 8 bases, the J end by 8 bases, with 15 bases between. How the authors handled the data: Quantification of nucleated cells was approximated via reference gene primer amplification. Sequenced by immunoSEQ multiplex PCR; TCRdb stores in-frame clones only, minus some. V, J and clone size are those of that table, while D and trimming were read from the DNA. The profile shows a few hundred thousand clones, roughly 90% of them singletons. The source material was peripheral blood. This TCR was recovered from a man aged 65 to 79 with acute or convalescent COVID-19. The chain employs TRBV28 and TRBJ1-2; D is perhaps TRBD1 (5 bases). This CDR3 reads CASSSGRLGYTF. The CDR3 bases are TGTGCCAGCTCTTCAGGGCGGCTGGGCTACACCTTC.